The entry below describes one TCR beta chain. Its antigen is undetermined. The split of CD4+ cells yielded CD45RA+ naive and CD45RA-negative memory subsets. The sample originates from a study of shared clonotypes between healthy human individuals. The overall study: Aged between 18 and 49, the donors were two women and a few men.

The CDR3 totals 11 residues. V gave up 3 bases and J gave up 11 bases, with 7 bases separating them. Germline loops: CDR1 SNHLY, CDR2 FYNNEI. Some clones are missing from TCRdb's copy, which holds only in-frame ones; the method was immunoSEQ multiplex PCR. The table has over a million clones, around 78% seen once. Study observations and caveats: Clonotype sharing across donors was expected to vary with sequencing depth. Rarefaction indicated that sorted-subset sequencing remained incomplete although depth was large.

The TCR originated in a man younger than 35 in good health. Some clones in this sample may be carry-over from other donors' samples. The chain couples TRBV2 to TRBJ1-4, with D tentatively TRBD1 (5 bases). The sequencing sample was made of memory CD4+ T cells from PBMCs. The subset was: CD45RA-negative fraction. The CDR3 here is CASSDEGKLFF. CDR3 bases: TGTGCCAGCAGTGATGAGGGGAAACTGTTTTTT.